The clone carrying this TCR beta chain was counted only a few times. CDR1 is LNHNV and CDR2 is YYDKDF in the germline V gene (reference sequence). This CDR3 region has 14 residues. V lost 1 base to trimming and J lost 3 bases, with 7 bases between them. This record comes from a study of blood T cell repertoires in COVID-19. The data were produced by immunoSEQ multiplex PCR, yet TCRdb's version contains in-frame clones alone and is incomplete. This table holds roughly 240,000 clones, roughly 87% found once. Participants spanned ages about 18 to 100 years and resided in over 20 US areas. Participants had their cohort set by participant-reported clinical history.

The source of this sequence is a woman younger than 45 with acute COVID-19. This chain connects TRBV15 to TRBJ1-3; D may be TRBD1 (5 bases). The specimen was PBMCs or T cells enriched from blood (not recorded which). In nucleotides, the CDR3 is TGTGCCACCAGCAGAGCGGGGGGTGGAAACACCATATATTTT. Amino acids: CATSRAGGGNTIYF.